The 16 T cell receptor beta chains given below trace back to one sample, sequenced in a study of blood T cells in healthy people across ages. Using a J-beta primer mix together with a sample-barcoded 5' primer, a second PCR was run for about 6 to 11 cycles. TCRdb re-derived calls from the 5' RACE reads in MiXCR, one entry per CDR3 protein. The data show roughly 900,000 distinct CDR3 sequences, less than 35% seen once. What was sequenced was blood. Source of these receptors: a woman aged 80 or over in good health.

Many counts were recorded for this clonotype. A read error may produce the germline difference seen at one junction end. The chain is built from TRBV10-3 and TRBJ1-6, with a possible D match to TRBD1 (5 bases). The CDR3 contains 16 residues. In germline, CDR1 is ENHRY, CDR2 SYGVKD. This chain's CDR3 is CAISESPAGRDSPLHF. Here the CDR3 DNA reads TGTGCCATCAGCGAGTCCCCGGCAGGGAGGGATTCACCCCTCCACTTT.

This clonotype has a handful of counts. The junction differs from germline at one of its ends, possibly a read error. The chain uses TRBV5-1 and TRBJ1-6; D remains ambiguous. The CDR3 has 14 amino acids. Germline assignment: CDR1 SGHRS and CDR2 YFSETQ. This CDR3 reads CASSLVPGGSPPHF. CDR3 bases: TGCGCCAGCAGCTTGGTACCCGGTGGATCACCCCCCCACTTT.

Only a few counts were recorded for this clonotype. The chain has TRBV20-1 and TRBJ2-5, with D maybe TRBD2 (7 bases). CDR1 is DFQATT, CDR2 SNEGSKA, per germline (reference sequence). V was pared by 6 bases and J by 11 bases, with 16 bases between. CDR3 length: 11 amino acids. The CDR3 reads CSAGRGVEQYF. CDR3 sequence (DNA): TGCAGTGCGGGGAGGGGGGTAGAGCAGTACTTC.

The V call is TRBV3-1, the J call TRBJ1-6, with D unresolved. Germline V lookup: CDR1 LGHDT, CDR2 YNNKEL (reference sequence). Trimming took off 4 bases at V and 9 bases at J, with 16 bases between the two ends. The CDR3 runs 15 residues. This CDR3 is CASSLLGVRGSPLHF. CDR3 bases: TGTGCCAGCAGCCTCCTTGGGGTTCGGGGTTCACCCCTCCACTTT.

This clonotype showed up many times. The V call is TRBV5-6, the J call TRBJ2-4, with TRBD2 as a possible D gene (5 bases). This CDR3 has 14 amino acids. The V gene's germline CDR1 is SGHDT and CDR2 YYEEEE. Trimming removed 4 bases from V and 8 bases from J, with 16 bases in between. This chain's CDR3 is CASSPPRKGDIQYF. Here the CDR3 DNA reads TGTGCCAGCAGCCCCCCTCGTAAGGGAGACATTCAGTACTTC.

This clonotype has ten or more counts. This sequence joins TRBV12-3 or TRBV12-4 and TRBJ2-5; D is unclear. Trimming cost V 3 bases and J 5 bases, with 13 bases left between them. The CDR3 length is 14 residues. The CDR3 region has the DNA TGTGCCAGCAGTTTGATAGGGTTGCGGGAGACCCAGTACTTC. Amino acid sequence: CASSLIGLRETQYF.

This clonotype was observed many times. The CDR3 region is CASSYSSRGAQVNEQFF. CDR3 sequence (DNA): TGTGCCAGCAGTTACTCGAGCCGGGGGGCCCAGGTGAATGAGCAGTTCTTC. This rearrangement joins TRBV6-2 or TRBV6-3 to TRBJ2-1; D is perhaps TRBD2 (7 bases). The CDR3 is made up of 17 amino acids. Trimming removed 0 bases at V and 7 bases at J, with 19 bases between. Germline assignment: CDR1 MNHEY and CDR2 SVGEGT.

Concerning this clonotype itself: This could be a read error, since a much larger clone is one nucleotide away. The V call is TRBV11-2, the J call TRBJ2-5, with unresolved D. The CDR3 consists of 13 residues. In germline, CDR1 is SGHAT, CDR2 FQNNGV. The germline V and J ends were trimmed by 5 bases and 11 bases, with 18 bases remaining between them. The CDR3 bases are TGTGCCAGCAGCCCAAAAGTAATCTACGTGCAGTACTTC. It yields the protein CASSPKVIYVQYF.

This sequence joins TRBV7-9 and TRBJ1-4; TRBD1 matches at 8 bases. Losses at the gene ends were 4 bases for V and 8 bases for J; bases not matched to a gene: 9. CDR1 is SEHNR and CDR2 is FQNEAQ in the germline V gene (reference sequence). There are 15 residues in the CDR3. CDR3 bases: TGTGCCAGCAGCTCGCGGACAGGGCAATCGGAAAAACTGTTTTTT. Its protein product is CASSSRTGQSEKLFF.

V usage is TRBV5-1 and J usage is TRBJ2-1, with 8 bases aligning to TRBD2. The CDR3 spans 15 residues. Germline V CDR1 and CDR2: SGHRS, YFSETQ. After removal of 4 bases from V and 7 bases from J, the junction contained 10 bases not matched to a gene. CDR3 sequence: CASSIPGGLRNEQFF. The CDR3 nucleotides read TGCGCCAGCAGCATTCCGGGGGGGCTAAGAAATGAGCAGTTCTTC.

This clonotype was counted at least ten times. The chain couples TRBV7-2 to TRBJ2-3; D ambiguous. The CDR3 loop spans 13 amino acids. CDR1 and CDR2 from the germline V gene are SGHTA and FQGNSA. V dropped 0 bases and J dropped 4 bases, with 5 bases sitting between them. The CDR3 protein is CASSLARADTQYF. The DNA for the CDR3 is TGTGCCAGCAGCTTAGCTAGGGCAGATACGCAGTATTTT.

In this sample, this clonotype turned up a few times. J is TRBJ1-2 and V is TRBV29-1; 7 bases are a match to TRBD1. The CDR3 totals 14 residues. Germline-derived CDR1 and CDR2 are SQVTM and ANQGSEA. V lost 4 bases, J lost 4 bases, and 9 bases stayed unmatched. CDR3 nucleotides: TGCAGCGTTGTGTCGACAGGGTCGGGCTATGGCTACACCTTC. Its protein product is CSVVSTGSGYGYTF.

Ten or more counts support this clonotype. The junction departs from the called germline gene at one end, perhaps through a read error. The chain links TRBV18 to TRBJ1-1; 12 nucleotides align to TRBD1. CDR3 length equals 13 residues. Germline CDR1 KGHSH, CDR2 LQKENI. The CDR3, as DNA: TGTGCCAGTTCACAGGGACAGGGGGCAGCAGCTTTCTTT. Translated, it gives CASSQGQGAAAFF.

About this clonotype itself: An end of the junction differs from the germline gene, which may be a read error. This chain joins TRBV7-2 and TRBJ1-5; D might be TRBD1 (5 bases). This CDR3 has 14 residues. The germline gives CDR1 SGHTA, CDR2 FQGNSA. The CDR3 bases are TGTGCCGGCAGCTTAGGAGGGGGCAATCAGCCCCAGCATTTT. Translated: CAGSLGGGNQPQHF.

Details on this clonotype: A much larger clone differs by one base, so this may be a read error. V and J are TRBV7-2 and TRBJ2-3, with a tentative D call TRBD2 (5 bases). The CDR3 totals 13 residues. Germline lookup yields CDR1 SGHTA and CDR2 FQGNSA. Trimming stripped 11 bases from V and 1 base from J, with 13 bases between. This CDR3 is CAGALGGTDTQYF. The CDR3 DNA sequence: TGTGCCGGCGCTTTGGGAGGCACAGATACGCAGTATTTT. The full variable domain, rest sourced from reference TRBV7-2 and TRBJ2-3, is GAGVSQSPSNKVTEKGKDVELRCDPISGHTALYWYRQSLGQGLEFLIYFQGNSAPDKSGLPSDRFSAERTGGSVSTLTIQRTQQEDSAVYLCAGALGGTDTQYFGPGTRLTVL.

The rearrangement joins TRBV4-1 to TRBJ2-7; D gene uncertain. This CDR3 contains 13 residues. From germline, CDR1 is MGHRA and CDR2 YSYEKL. The V and J ends lost 3 bases and 0 bases respectively, with 6 bases between them. The CDR3 region has the DNA TGCGCCAGCAGCCAGAGATCCTCCTACGAGCAGTACTTC. Its translation: CASSQRSSYEQYF.